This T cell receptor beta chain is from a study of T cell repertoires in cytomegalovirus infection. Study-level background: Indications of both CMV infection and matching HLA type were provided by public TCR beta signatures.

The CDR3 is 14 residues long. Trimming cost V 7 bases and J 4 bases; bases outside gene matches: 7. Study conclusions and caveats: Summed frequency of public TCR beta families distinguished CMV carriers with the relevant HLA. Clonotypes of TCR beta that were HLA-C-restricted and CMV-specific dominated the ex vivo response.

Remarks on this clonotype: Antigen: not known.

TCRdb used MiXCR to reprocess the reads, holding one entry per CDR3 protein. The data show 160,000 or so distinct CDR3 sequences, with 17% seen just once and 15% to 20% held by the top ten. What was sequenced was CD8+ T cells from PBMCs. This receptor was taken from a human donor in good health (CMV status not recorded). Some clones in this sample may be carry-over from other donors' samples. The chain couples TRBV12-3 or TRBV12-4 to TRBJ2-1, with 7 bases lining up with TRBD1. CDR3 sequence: CASNAGTVYNEQFF. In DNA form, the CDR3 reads TGTGCCAGCAATGCCGGGACAGTGTACAATGAGCAGTTCTTC.